Reported below is one TCR beta chain. Its antigen specificity is not known. The input lacks base qualities; no much larger clone sits a single base away. From the cysteine through the phenylalanine, the CDR3 covers 14 amino acids. The DNA shown is the 42-base CDR3, in frame from base 1. V is pared back by 3 bases and J by 1 base, with 9 bases lying between the germline termini. As encoded in the germline V gene (reference sequence), CDR1 is LNHDA while CDR2 is SQIVND. To be included, a participant needed at least one PBMC sample from before ART initiation plus at least two post-ART samples. Every participant with HIV received treatment in the United States of America. Before DNA extraction, cryopreserved samples of about 0.95-11 million PBMC were thawed and then washed. At the time of the earliest PBMC sample, participants with HIV were aged between roughly 20 and 60 years. Each participant contributed PBMC samples from 1-4 timepoints before ART initiation and 2-8 timepoints after ART initiation, with a median of 7 samples. Serial HIV viral load, CD4+ T-cell count, ART history and demographic data were obtained for every participant. A Qiagen kit on a QIAcube was used to extract genomic DNA from unsorted PBMC, with samples processed in batches of 12.

These data belong to a study of long-term antiretroviral therapy in people with HIV (dated by TCRdb to between 2021 and 2024). Regarding the study in general: The earliest samples were collected roughly a decade before the 2015 WHO recommendation for immediate ART, at a time when ART was usually postponed until CD4 counts fell. This retrospective serial study examined whether starting ART and sustained HIV suppression were associated with changes in the composition and diversity of the TRB repertoire in peripheral blood. A total of 150 to 200 cryopreserved PBMC samples came from 25 to 35 adults with confirmed HIV infection and were collected serially over a mean of about six years (range 1-12). Among the 25 to 30 participants with HIV, over nine were female. No cross-contamination during QIAcube processing was seen in test extractions of a monoclonal T-cell line run alongside 33 polyclonal samples.

The immunoSEQ hsTCRB v3.0 assay was used at survey level resolution to sequence the TRB variable region. The targeted TRB sequencing depth was about 40,000-55,000 T-cell genomes per sample. An Illumina MiSeq with a v3 150-cycle kit was used to sequence the pooled TRB libraries. On the authors' methods: Analysis of repertoires was carried out in R inside a reproducible Nextflow workflow spanning QC, data transformation and analysis. LymphoSeq2, an R package for exploring AIRR-Seq data, was used to implement custom analyses. A few samples that yielded fewer than 5000 total TRB sequences were excluded, so that under 200 HIV repertoires were analyzed. Among the roughly 190 retained HIV repertoires, 55 to 60 were collected before ART initiation and roughly 130 after ART initiation. Repertoires were downsampled to 5000 TRB nucleotide sequences, and summary statistics were averaged over 100 downsampling iterations. The analysis kept only TRB sequences whose CDR3 regions were at least seven amino acids long. Diversity was measured with a Shannon entropy-derived clonality score and the Gini coefficient. In repertoire networks, the top 5000 CDR3 amino acid sequences were linked whenever an edit distance of one separated two sequences. GLIPH2 predicted antigen specificity groups and MHC restriction for TRB CDR3 amino acid sequences. To flag known CMV, EBV, HIV or tissue antigen associations, CDR3 amino acid sequences were matched against VDJdb and McPAS-TCR. Pre-ART, post-ART and control groups were compared with Wilcoxon signed-rank tests and Holm-Bonferroni correction. As stored in TCRdb, this immuneACCESS dataset retains in-frame rearrangements with V and J assigned. A fraction of the clones does not appear; measured against another copy, unresolved V genes explain less than half of the discrepancy, and the remainder lacks a known reason. Clonal size and the V and J genes are those of that table, whereas D and trimming came from the DNA. This sample lists tens of thousands of clones; more than 85% were detected once. Of the sample, roughly 4% falls within the top ten clones.

Broad study findings and their caveats: Unsorted PBMC were profiled instead of sorted CD4+ and CD8+ T cells because pre-ART samples had limited cell numbers. Compared with controls, HIV repertoires had narrower CDR3 length ranges, and the network structure pointed to an antigen-experienced repertoire that shifted only slightly toward naive after ART. The samples were dated from the mid-2000s to the late 2010s, and the ART regimens that were used may be less effective than current ART regimens. Inferences about post-ART repertoire changes are limited because no data were available on ART adherence, viral resistance or therapy changes. The repertoire was dominated across all time points by expanded TRB clones identified before ART initiation, although this dominance was seen to fluctuate and to decrease in many PLHIV after ART. Owing to limited PBMC availability, only the TCR beta chain was sequenced, without alpha chain pairing. A significant increase in TRB diversity was found to be associated with ART initiation, although TRB diversity was observed to remain significantly below that of transplant donor controls even after long-term ART.

This clonotype was sampled from a man aged 18 to 30 with HIV. The starting material was unsorted PBMCs, obtained 3.1 years after starting antiretroviral therapy. The chain uses TRBV19 and TRBJ1-1; TRBD1 could be the D gene, as 5 bases match. The CDR3 here reads CASSIGASNTEAFF. The DNA sequence follows: TGTGCCAGTAGTATCGGGGCCTCGAACACTGAAGCTTTCTTT.